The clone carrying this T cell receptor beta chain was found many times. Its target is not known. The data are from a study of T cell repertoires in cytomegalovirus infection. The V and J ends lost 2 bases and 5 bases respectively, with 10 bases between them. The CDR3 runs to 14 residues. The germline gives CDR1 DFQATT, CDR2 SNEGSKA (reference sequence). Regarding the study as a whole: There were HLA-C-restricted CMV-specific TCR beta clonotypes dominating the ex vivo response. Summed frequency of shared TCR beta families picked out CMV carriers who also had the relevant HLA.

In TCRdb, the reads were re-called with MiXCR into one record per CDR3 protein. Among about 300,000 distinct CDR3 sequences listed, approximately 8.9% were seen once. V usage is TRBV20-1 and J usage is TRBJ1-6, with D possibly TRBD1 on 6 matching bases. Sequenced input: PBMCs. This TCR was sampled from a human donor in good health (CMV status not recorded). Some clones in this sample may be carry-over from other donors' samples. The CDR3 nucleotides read TGCAGTGCTAGACCAACAGGGAATAATTCACCCCTCCACTTT. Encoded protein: CSARPTGNNSPLHF.